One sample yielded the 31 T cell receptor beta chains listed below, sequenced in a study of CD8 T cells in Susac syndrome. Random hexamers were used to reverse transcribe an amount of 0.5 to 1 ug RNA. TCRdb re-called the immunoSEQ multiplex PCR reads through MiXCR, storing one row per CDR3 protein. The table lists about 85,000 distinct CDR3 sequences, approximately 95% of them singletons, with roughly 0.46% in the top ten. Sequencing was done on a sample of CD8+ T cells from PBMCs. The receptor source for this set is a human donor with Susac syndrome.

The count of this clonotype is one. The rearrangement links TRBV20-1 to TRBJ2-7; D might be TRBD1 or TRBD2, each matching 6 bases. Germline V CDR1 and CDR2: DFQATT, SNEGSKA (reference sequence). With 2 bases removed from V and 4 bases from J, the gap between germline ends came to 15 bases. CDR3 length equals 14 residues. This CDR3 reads CSARSGRGAYEQYF. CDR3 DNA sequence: TGCAGTGCTAGATCCGGAAGGGGGGCATACGAGCAGTACTTC.

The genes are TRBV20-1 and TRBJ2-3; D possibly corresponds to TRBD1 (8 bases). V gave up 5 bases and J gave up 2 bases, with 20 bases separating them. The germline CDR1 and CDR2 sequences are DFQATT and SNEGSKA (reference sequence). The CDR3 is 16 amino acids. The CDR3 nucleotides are TGCAGTGCTCCCGGGGGGCGGGACAGGTACACAGATACGCAGTATTTT. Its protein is CSAPGGRDRYTDTQYF.

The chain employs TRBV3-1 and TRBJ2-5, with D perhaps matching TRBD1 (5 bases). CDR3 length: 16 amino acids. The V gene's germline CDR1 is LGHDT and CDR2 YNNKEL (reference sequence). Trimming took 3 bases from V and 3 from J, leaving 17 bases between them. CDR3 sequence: CASSHRGEGWKETQYF. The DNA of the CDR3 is TGTGCCAGCAGCCATAGGGGCGAAGGATGGAAAGAGACCCAGTACTTC.

CDR3 coding DNA: TGTGCCAGCAGTTATGGGACAGGGGGCGTCGACGAGCAGTACTTC. The encoded protein is CASSYGTGGVDEQYF. This chain connects TRBV6-2 or TRBV6-3 to TRBJ2-7; 12 bases match TRBD1. V was clipped by 3 bases and J by 5 bases; unmatched bases: 5. Germline V CDR1 and CDR2: MNHEY, SVGEGT. This CDR3 has 15 amino acids.

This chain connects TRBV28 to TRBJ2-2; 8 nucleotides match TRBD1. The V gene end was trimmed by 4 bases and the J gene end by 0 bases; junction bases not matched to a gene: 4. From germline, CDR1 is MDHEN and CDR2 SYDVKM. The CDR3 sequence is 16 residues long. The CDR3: CASSSGTGANTGELFF. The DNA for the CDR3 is TGTGCCAGCAGTTCAGGGACAGGAGCGAACACCGGGGAGCTGTTTTTT.

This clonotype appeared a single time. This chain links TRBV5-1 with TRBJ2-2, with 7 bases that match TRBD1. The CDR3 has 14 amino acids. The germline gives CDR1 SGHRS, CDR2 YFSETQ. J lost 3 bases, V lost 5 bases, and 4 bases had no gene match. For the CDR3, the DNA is TGCGCCAGCAGAGAGGGACAGCACACCGGGGAGCTGTTTTTT. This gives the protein CASREGQHTGELFF.

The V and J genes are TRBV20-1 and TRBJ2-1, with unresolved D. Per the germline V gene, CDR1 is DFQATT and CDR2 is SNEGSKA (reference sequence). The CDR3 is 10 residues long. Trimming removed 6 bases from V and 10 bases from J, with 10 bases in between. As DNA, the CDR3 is TGCAGTGCGCTCGGAGCAGAGCAGTTCTTC. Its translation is CSALGAEQFF.

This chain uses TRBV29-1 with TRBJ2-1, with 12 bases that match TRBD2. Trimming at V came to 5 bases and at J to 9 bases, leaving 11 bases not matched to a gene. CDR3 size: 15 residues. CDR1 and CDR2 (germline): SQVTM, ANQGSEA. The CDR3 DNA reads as TGCAGCGTTACAGGGACTAGCGGGTTGTGGGGTGAGCAGTTCTTC. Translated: CSVTGTSGLWGEQFF.

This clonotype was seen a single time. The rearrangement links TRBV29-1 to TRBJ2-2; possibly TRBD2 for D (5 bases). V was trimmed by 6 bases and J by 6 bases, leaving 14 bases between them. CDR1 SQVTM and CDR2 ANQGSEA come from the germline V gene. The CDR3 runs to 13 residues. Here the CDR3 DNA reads TGCAGCGTGCCACTAGAGCGTCCCGGGGAGCTGTTTTTT. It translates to CSVPLERPGELFF.

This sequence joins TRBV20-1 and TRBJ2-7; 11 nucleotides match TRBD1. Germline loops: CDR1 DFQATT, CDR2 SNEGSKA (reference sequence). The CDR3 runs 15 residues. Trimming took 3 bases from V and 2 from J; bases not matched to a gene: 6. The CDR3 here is CSARFPGQGAYEQYF. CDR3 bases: TGCAGTGCTAGGTTTCCGGGACAGGGGGCCTACGAGCAGTACTTC.

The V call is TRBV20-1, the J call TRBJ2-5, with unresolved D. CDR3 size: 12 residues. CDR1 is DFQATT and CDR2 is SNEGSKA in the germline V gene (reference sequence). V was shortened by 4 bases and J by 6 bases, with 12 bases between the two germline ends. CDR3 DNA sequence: TGCAGTGCTACCCCCGACGGGCAGACCCAGTACTTC. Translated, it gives CSATPDGQTQYF.

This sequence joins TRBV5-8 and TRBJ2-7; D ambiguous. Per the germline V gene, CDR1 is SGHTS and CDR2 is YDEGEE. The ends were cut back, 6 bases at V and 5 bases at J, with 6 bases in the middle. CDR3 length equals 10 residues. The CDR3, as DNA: TGTGCCAGCACCCGGGACGAGCAGTACTTC. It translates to CASTRDEQYF.

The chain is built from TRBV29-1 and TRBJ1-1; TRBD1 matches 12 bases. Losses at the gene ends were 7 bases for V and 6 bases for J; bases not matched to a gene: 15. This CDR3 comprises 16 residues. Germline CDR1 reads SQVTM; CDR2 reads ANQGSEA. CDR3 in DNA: TGCAGCGGCAAGCTCGGGACAGGGGGCGAATCCTCTGAAGCTTTCTTT. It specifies CSGKLGTGGESSEAFF.

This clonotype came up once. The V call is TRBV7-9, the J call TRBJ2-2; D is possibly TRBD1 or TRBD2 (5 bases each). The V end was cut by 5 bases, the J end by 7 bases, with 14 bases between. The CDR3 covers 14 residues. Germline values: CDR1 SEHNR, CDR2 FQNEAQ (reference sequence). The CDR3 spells CASSPGTRGGELFF. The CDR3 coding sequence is TGTGCCAGCAGCCCCGGGACCCGAGGCGGGGAGCTGTTTTTT.

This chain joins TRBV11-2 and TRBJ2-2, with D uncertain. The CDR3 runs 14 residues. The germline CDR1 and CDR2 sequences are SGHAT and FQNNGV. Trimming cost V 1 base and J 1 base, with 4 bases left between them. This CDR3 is CASSLGWNTGELFF. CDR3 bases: TGTGCCAGCAGCTTAGGCTGGAACACCGGGGAGCTGTTTTTT. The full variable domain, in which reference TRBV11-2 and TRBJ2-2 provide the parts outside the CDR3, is EAGVAQSPRYKIIEKRQSVAFWCNPISGHATLYWYQQILGQGPKLLIQFQNNGVVDDSQLPKDRFSAERLKGVDSTLKIQPAKLEDSAVYLCASSLGWNTGELFFGEGSRLTVL.

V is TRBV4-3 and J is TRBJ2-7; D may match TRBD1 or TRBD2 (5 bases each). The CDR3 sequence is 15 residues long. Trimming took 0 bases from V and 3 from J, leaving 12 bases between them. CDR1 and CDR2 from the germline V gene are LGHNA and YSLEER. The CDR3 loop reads CASSQDRGVGYEQYF. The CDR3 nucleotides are TGCGCCAGCAGCCAAGATCGAGGGGTAGGCTACGAGCAGTACTTC.

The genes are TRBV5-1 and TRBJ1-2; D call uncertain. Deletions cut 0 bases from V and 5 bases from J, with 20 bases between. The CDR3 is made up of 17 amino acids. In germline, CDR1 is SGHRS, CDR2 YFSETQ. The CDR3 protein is CASSLESGLTFRYGYTF. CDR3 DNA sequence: TGCGCCAGCAGCTTGGAATCAGGACTGACGTTTCGATATGGCTACACCTTC. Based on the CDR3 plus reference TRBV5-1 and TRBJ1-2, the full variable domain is KAGVTQTPRYLIKTRGQQVTLSCSPISGHRSVSWYQQTPGQGLQFLFEYFSETQRNKGNFPGRFSGRQFSNSRSEMNVSTLELGDSALYLCASSLESGLTFRYGYTFGSGTRLTVV.

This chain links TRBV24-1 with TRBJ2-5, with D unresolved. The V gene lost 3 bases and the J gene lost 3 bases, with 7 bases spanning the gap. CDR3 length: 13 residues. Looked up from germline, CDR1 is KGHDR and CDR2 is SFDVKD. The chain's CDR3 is CATSDITEETQYF. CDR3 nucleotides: TGTGCCACCAGTGATATAACGGAAGAGACCCAGTACTTC.

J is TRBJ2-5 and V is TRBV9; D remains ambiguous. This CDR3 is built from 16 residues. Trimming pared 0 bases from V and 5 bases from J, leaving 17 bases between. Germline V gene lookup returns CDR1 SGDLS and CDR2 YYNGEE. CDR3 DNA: TGTGCCAGCAGCGTAGACAAAGACGGGTGGTGGGAGACCCAGTACTTC. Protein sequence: CASSVDKDGWWETQYF.

The DNA of the CDR3 is TGCGCCAGCAGCTTGCCGAGAGAGACTAGCGGGAGCCAAGAGACCCAGTACTTC. Translated, it gives CASSLPRETSGSQETQYF. The V call is TRBV5-1, the J call TRBJ2-5; 12 positions agree with TRBD2. This CDR3 comprises 18 residues. Germline values: CDR1 SGHRS, CDR2 YFSETQ. V lost 1 base, J lost 1 base, and 8 bases stayed unmatched.

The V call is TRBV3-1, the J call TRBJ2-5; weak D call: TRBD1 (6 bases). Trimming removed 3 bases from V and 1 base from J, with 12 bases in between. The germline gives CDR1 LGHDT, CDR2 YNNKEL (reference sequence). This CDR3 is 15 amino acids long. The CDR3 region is CASSQLGTPQETQYF. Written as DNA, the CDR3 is TGTGCCAGCAGCCAGCTGGGGACACCCCAAGAGACCCAGTACTTC.

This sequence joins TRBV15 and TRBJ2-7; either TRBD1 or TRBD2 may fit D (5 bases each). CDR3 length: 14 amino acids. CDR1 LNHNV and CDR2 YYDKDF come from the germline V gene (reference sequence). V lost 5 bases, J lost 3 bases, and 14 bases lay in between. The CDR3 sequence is CATSHLRGDYEQYF. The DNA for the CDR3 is TGTGCCACCAGCCACCTTCGAGGGGACTACGAGCAGTACTTC.

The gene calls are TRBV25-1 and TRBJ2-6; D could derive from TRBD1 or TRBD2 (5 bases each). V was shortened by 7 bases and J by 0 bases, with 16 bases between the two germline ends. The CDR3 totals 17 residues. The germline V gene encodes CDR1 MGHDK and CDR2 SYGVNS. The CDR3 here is CASIGPGPTSGANVLTF. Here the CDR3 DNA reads TGTGCCAGCATTGGCCCGGGACCGACCTCTGGGGCCAACGTCCTGACTTTC.

As DNA, the CDR3 is TGCAGTGTCTCGGGGGGAGGGTTTACGACAGATACGCAGTATTTT. Residues: CSVSGGGFTTDTQYF. The V and J genes are TRBV20-1 and TRBJ2-3; 7 nucleotides align to TRBD2. Germline V gene data show CDR1 as DFQATT and CDR2 as SNEGSKA (reference sequence). V trimming: 7 bases; J trimming: 3 bases; junction bases outside the gene matches: 13. The CDR3 is 15 residues long.

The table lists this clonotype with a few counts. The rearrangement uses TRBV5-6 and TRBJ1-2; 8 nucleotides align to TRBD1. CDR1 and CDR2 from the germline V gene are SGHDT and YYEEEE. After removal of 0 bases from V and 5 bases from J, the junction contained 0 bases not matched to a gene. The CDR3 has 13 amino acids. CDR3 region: CASSLGTGYGYTF. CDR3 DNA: TGTGCCAGCAGCTTGGGGACAGGGTATGGCTACACCTTC.

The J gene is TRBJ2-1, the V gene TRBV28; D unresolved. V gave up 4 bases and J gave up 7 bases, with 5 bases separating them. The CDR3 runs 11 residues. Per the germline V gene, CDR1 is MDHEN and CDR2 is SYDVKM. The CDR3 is CASSSSNEQFF. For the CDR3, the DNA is TGTGCCAGCAGTTCCTCTAATGAGCAGTTCTTC.

As DNA, the CDR3 is TGTGCCACCAGCAGAGATCAGGGCAGCAATCAGCCCCAGCATTTT. Protein sequence: CATSRDQGSNQPQHF. The V and J genes are TRBV15 and TRBJ1-5; TRBD1 might be the D (5 bases). The CDR3 spans 15 residues. The germline gives CDR1 LNHNV, CDR2 YYDKDF (reference sequence). Trimming stripped 0 bases from V and 1 base from J, with 7 bases between.

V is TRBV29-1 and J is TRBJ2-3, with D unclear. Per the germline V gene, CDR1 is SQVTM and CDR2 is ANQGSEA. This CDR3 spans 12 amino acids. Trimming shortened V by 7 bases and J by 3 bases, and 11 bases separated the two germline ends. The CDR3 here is CSATSGTDTQYF. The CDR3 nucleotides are TGCAGCGCGACCTCGGGTACAGATACGCAGTATTTT.

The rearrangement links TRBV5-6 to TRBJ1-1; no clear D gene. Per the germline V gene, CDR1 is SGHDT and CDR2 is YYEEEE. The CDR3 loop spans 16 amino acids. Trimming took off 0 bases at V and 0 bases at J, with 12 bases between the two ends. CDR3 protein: CASSLASGGLNTEAFF. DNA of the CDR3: TGTGCCAGCAGCTTGGCGAGCGGCGGGTTGAACACTGAAGCTTTCTTT.

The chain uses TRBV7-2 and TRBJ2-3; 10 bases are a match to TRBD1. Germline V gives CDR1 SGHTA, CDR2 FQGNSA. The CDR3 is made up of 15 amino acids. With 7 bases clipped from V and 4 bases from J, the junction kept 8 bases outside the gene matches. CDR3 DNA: TGTGCCAGCACCGCCCCGACAGGGGGCCCAGATACGCAGTATTTT. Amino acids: CASTAPTGGPDTQYF.

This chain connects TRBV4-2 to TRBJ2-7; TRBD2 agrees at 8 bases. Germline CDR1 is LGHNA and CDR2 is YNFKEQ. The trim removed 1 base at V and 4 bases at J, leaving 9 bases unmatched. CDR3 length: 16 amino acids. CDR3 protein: CASSQVPAGASYEQYF. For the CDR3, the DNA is TGTGCCAGCAGCCAAGTGCCAGCGGGAGCTTCGTACGAGCAGTACTTC.